This T cell receptor beta chain stems from a study of preoperative IRX-2 immunotherapy in early breast cancer. Measured with immunoSEQ multiplex PCR; TCRdb has only the in-frame clones, and not every one. The sample records some 22,000 clones, 85% to 95% being singletons. Treatment of the sample: preoperative locoregional IRX-2 cytokine immunotherapy. This phase Ib study tested locoregional IRX-2 cytokine immunotherapy given before surgery. This clone was observed once. Per the germline V gene, CDR1 is SNHLY and CDR2 is FYNNEI. The CDR3 totals 18 residues. With 7 bases clipped from V and 0 bases from J, the junction kept 10 bases outside the gene matches.

This specimen consisted of tumor tissue, obtained after IRX-2 immunotherapy. The sequence was collected from a human donor with breast cancer. This chain joins TRBV2 and TRBJ2-2, with 11 positions matching TRBD2. CDR3 amino acids: CASTARPGLAANTGELFF. DNA for the CDR3: TGTGCCAGCACCGCCCGACCGGGACTAGCGGCGAACACCGGGGAGCTGTTTTTT.